The 3 T cell receptor beta chains below were found in one sample sequenced in a study of blood T cells in healthy people across ages (dated by TCRdb to about 2015). Preparation of the library involved 5' RACE. This sample was sequenced with an Illumina HiSeq 2500. A second PCR of about 7 to 12 cycles was run with a J-beta primer mix and a sample-barcoded 5' primer. The public reads were run again by TCRdb, first through fastp at Q25 and then through MiXCR, and only productive beta chains were kept. Each record represents a unique CDR3 protein, reported with the most common genes and DNA among its rows. This sample is represented by a few hundred thousand distinct CDR3 sequences; 27% of them were singletons. Clones ranked in the top ten supply approximately 17% of the sample. Sequenced: blood. The receptors were sampled from a woman between 70 and 85 years old in good health.

On this clonotype itself: The junction departs from the called germline gene at one end, perhaps through a read error. The rearrangement joins TRBV7-2 to TRBJ2-7; 9 bases fit TRBD2. CDR1 is SGHTA, CDR2 FQGNSA, per germline. The CDR3 loop spans 15 amino acids. CDR3 residues: CASSVSGGLSYEQYF. CDR3 coding DNA: TGCGCCAGCAGCGTTAGCGGGGGCCTCTCCTACGAGCAGTACTTC.

This chain links TRBV20-1 with TRBJ1-2; D is unclear. Germline V gene lookup returns CDR1 DFQATT and CDR2 SNEGSKA (reference sequence). The CDR3 covers 15 residues. Trimming shortened V by 4 bases and J by 0 bases, and 15 bases separated the two germline ends. This chain's CDR3 is CSATGRTLANYGYTF. The CDR3 DNA sequence: TGCAGTGCTACTGGACGGACCTTAGCTAACTATGGCTACACCTTC.

The chain recombines TRBV5-1 with TRBJ2-1; D might be TRBD1 or TRBD2, each matching 6 bases. The J call could be wrong; TRBJ2-7 is a better fit for the DNA end. CDR3 length equals 17 residues. Germline V gene sequence: CDR1 SGHRS, CDR2 YFSETQ. CDR3: CASSLTSGGSSSYEQYF. The CDR3 DNA follows: TGCGCCAGCAGCCTGACATCCGGGGGCTCTAGCTCCTACGAGCAGTACTTC.